Shown below are 24 T cell receptor beta chains from a single sample sequenced in a study of CD8 T cells in ankylosing spondylitis. A single record per CDR3 protein comes from TCRdb applying MiXCR to the 5' RACE reads. The sample consists of some 200,000 distinct CDR3 sequences, around 13% of them appearing once. The sequenced sample consisted of blood, either unsorted or a sorted T cell fraction (not recorded which). The receptors shown here come from a male donor with ankylosing spondylitis or in good health (not recorded which).

The V and J genes are TRBV10-2 and TRBJ1-1, with TRBD1 as a possible D gene (6 bases). The germline V gene encodes CDR1 WSHSY and CDR2 SAAADI. The ends were cut back, 2 bases at V and 0 bases at J, with 13 bases in the middle. The CDR3 totals 16 residues. CDR3 sequence: CASSERDRGLNTEAFF. The CDR3, as DNA: TGCGCCAGCAGTGAGCGGGATCGGGGGCTGAACACTGAAGCTTTCTTT.

This chain connects TRBV9 to TRBJ2-4; 10 nucleotides line up with TRBD1. The J segment lost 8 bases and the V segment lost 2 bases, leaving 1 base of the junction unmatched. This CDR3 is 13 amino acids long. From germline, CDR1 is SGDLS and CDR2 YYNGEE. CDR3 region: CASSVGTGDIQYF. The CDR3 region has the DNA TGTGCCAGCAGCGTCGGGACAGGGGACATTCAGTACTTC.

This sequence joins TRBV5-1 and TRBJ1-1; possibly TRBD1 for D (5 bases). V lost 2 bases and J 4 bases, leaving 21 bases between the germline ends. This CDR3 comprises 17 residues. CDR1 is SGHRS, CDR2 YFSETQ, per germline. This CDR3 reads CASSFSGVGTMGTEAFF. The CDR3 DNA sequence: TGCGCCAGCAGCTTTTCCGGGGTGGGGACGATGGGCACTGAAGCTTTCTTT.

The V and J genes are TRBV5-6 and TRBJ2-7, with 9 bases identical to TRBD1. The ends lost 4 bases at V and 3 bases at J; junction bases unmatched: 5. This CDR3 region has 14 residues. CDR1 is SGHDT and CDR2 is YYEEEE in the germline V gene. The CDR3 region has the DNA TGTGCCAGCAGCACCTCGGACAGGGGCTACGAGCAGTACTTC. This translates into CASSTSDRGYEQYF. Together with reference TRBV5-6 and TRBJ2-7, the CDR3 gives the full variable domain: DAGVTQSPTHLIKTRGQQVTLRCSPKSGHDTVSWYQQALGQGPQFIFQYYEEEERQRGNFPDRFSGHQFPNYSSELNVNALLLGDSALYLCASSTSDRGYEQYFGPGTRLTVT.

The sample holds a few counts of this clonotype. The chain has TRBV12-3 or TRBV12-4 and TRBJ2-1; 9 bases map to TRBD2. The V and J ends lost 6 bases and 4 bases, in that order; junction bases with no gene match: 10. The CDR3 spans 16 residues. The CDR3 nucleotides are TGTGCCAGCAGCCCAGGCCTAGCGGGGACATACAATGAGCAGTTCTTC. It specifies CASSPGLAGTYNEQFF.

This clonotype turned up a few times. The V and J genes are TRBV6-1 and TRBJ1-4, with 7 bases matching TRBD1. With V trimmed by 4 bases and J by 8 bases, 7 bases remained unmatched. The length of the CDR3 is 14 residues. CDR1 is MNHNS and CDR2 is SASEGT in the germline V gene. The CDR3 coding sequence is TGTGCCAGCAGTGCCAGACAGGGTTGGGAAAAACTGTTTTTT. It yields the protein CASSARQGWEKLFF.

This clonotype appeared a few times. In nucleotides, the CDR3 is TGTGCCAGCAGCGTGGGGACTAGCGGGGGTACAGATACGCAGTATTTT. Translating it yields CASSVGTSGGTDTQYF. The genes are TRBV5-6 and TRBJ2-3; TRBD2 matches at 14 bases. Germline-derived CDR1 and CDR2 are SGHDT and YYEEEE. Trimming at V came to 4 bases and at J to 3 bases, leaving 4 bases not matched to a gene. The CDR3 spans 16 residues.

The chain links TRBV11-2 to TRBJ2-1; 7 bases line up with TRBD2. Germline V gene data show CDR1 as SGHAT and CDR2 as FQNNGV. V lost 1 base and J lost 5; bases outside the gene matches: 14. The CDR3 is 18 residues long. CDR3 nucleotides: TGTGCCAGCAGCTTAGTATGGCCGGTCCAGGGAGGGAACAATGAGCAGTTCTTC. Its translation is CASSLVWPVQGGNNEQFF.

This sequence joins TRBV3-1 and TRBJ1-2; a weak D match, TRBD1 (5 bases). Trimming left V 0 bases short and J 4 bases short, with 21 bases between. Germline CDR1 reads LGHDT; CDR2 reads YNNKEL (reference sequence). The length of the CDR3 is 18 residues. CDR3 in amino acids: CASSQDDVWGLVGYGYTF. The CDR3 nucleotides read TGTGCCAGCAGCCAAGATGACGTGTGGGGGTTGGTCGGCTATGGCTACACCTTC.

V usage is TRBV7-9 and J usage is TRBJ1-1, with TRBD1 as a possible D gene (6 bases). The CDR3 loop spans 14 amino acids. V was pared by 4 bases and J by 6 bases, with 15 bases between. The germline CDR1 and CDR2 sequences are SEHNR and FQNEAQ (reference sequence). Written as DNA, the CDR3 is TGTGCCAGCAGCTCCACGGGGGCGAGCCCTGAAGCTTTCTTT. It yields the protein CASSSTGASPEAFF.

The chain combines TRBV11-3 with TRBJ2-1, with D hard to call. The V gene lost 1 base and the J gene lost 10 bases, with 11 bases spanning the gap. Germline CDR1 is SGHNT and CDR2 is YENEEA. The CDR3 is 13 residues long. The CDR3 protein is CASSLAPMGEQFF. CDR3 coding DNA: TGTGCCAGCAGCTTAGCACCGATGGGAGAGCAGTTCTTC.

The genes are TRBV11-1 and TRBJ2-3, with 8 bases fitting TRBD2. This CDR3 has 20 residues. Germline-derived CDR1 and CDR2 are SGHAT and FQDESV (reference sequence). V gave up 2 bases and J gave up 0 bases; unmatched junction bases: 16. The CDR3 coding sequence is TGTGCCAGCAGCTTAAAAGGGGCGGGAGGTACCCAAATAAGCACAGATACGCAGTATTTT. This codes for CASSLKGAGGTQISTDTQYF.

This chain connects TRBV4-1 to TRBJ2-7, with D perhaps TRBD1 (6 bases). V lost 4 bases and J 4 bases, leaving 17 bases between the germline ends. Germline V gene sequence: CDR1 MGHRA, CDR2 YSYEKL. This CDR3 spans 15 amino acids. The CDR3 reads CASSPGDGLLYEQYF. The CDR3 DNA reads as TGCGCCAGCAGCCCAGGGGACGGACTGCTTTACGAGCAGTACTTC.

At least ten counts were recorded for this clonotype. The J gene is TRBJ2-7, the V gene TRBV12-3 or TRBV12-4; tentative D call: TRBD2 (5 bases). The CDR3 sequence is 15 residues long. Trimming shortened V by 6 bases and J by 4 bases, and 19 bases separated the two germline ends. The CDR3 DNA sequence: TGTGCCAGCAGCCCCCGGACTGTGCCCCAATACGAGCAGTACTTC. Its translation is CASSPRTVPQYEQYF.

This clonotype occurred a few times. This chain links TRBV7-2 with TRBJ2-7; D unresolved. The CDR3 contains 15 residues. Germline loops: CDR1 SGHTA, CDR2 FQGNSA. V was trimmed by 5 bases and J by 5 bases, leaving 19 bases between them. The CDR3 region has the DNA TGTGCCAGCAGCCATCCCCCAGTCCCATTCGACGAGCAGTACTTC. This sequence encodes CASSHPPVPFDEQYF. The full variable domain, its missing parts supplied by reference TRBV7-2 and TRBJ2-7, is GAGVSQSPSNKVTEKGKDVELRCDPISGHTALYWYRQSLGQGLEFLIYFQGNSAPDKSGLPSDRFSAERTGGSVSTLTIQRTQQEDSAVYLCASSHPPVPFDEQYFGPGTRLTVT.

This clonotype was seen a few times. V usage is TRBV27 and J usage is TRBJ2-3; D gene uncertain. Deletions cut 6 bases from V and 0 bases from J, with 16 bases between. This CDR3 contains 16 residues. Looked up from germline, CDR1 is MNHEY and CDR2 is SMNVEV (reference sequence). CDR3 sequence reads: CASRPLYARSTDTQYF. CDR3 coding DNA: TGTGCCAGCAGACCCCTTTACGCTCGGAGCACAGATACGCAGTATTTT.

This clonotype has only a few counts. The chain uses TRBV5-5 and TRBJ2-7; no clear D. The germline V and J ends were trimmed by 5 bases and 5 bases, with 14 bases remaining between them. Germline V gene sequence: CDR1 SGHKS, CDR2 YYEKEE (reference sequence). The CDR3 is 13 amino acids. CDR3: CASRSFTVHEQYF. The CDR3 DNA reads as TGTGCCAGCAGGTCCTTCACGGTCCACGAGCAGTACTTC.

This clonotype was counted many times. V gene TRBV12-3 or TRBV12-4 combines with J gene TRBJ1-4; D ambiguous. V was cut by 4 bases and J by 0 bases, with 3 bases left in between. The CDR3 has 13 residues. Here the CDR3 DNA reads TGTGCCAGCAGTTCCGCAACTAATGAAAAACTGTTTTTT. It translates to CASSSATNEKLFF.

The chain recombines TRBV3-1 with TRBJ2-1; 9 bases align to TRBD2. V lost 4 bases to trimming and J lost 4 bases; unmatched junction nucleotides: 8. There are 16 residues in the CDR3. CDR1 and CDR2 (germline): LGHDT, YNNKEL (reference sequence). CDR3 DNA sequence: TGTGCCAGCAGCCCGCTGCTTAGCGGGGGTTACAATGAGCAGTTCTTC. Protein: CASSPLLSGGYNEQFF.

The chain is built from TRBV18 and TRBJ1-1; D is perhaps TRBD1 (6 bases). Trimming took off 3 bases at V and 1 base at J, with 9 bases between the two ends. Germline V gene data show CDR1 as KGHSH and CDR2 as LQKENI. The CDR3 runs to 14 residues. CDR3 DNA: TGTGCCAGCTCACCTTGGGGGCGGAACACTGAAGCTTTCTTT. Its translation: CASSPWGRNTEAFF.

Only a few counts were recorded for this clonotype. The V gene is TRBV5-1, the J gene TRBJ1-1; D is perhaps TRBD1 (6 bases). Germline V gene sequence: CDR1 SGHRS, CDR2 YFSETQ. Trimming stripped 0 bases from V and 1 base from J, with 10 bases between. There are 15 residues in the CDR3. The CDR3 sequence: CASSLAPGENTEAFF. CDR3 DNA: TGCGCCAGCAGCTTGGCCCCAGGGGAGAACACTGAAGCTTTCTTT.

In DNA, the CDR3 is TGCGCCAGCAGTGCAGGGATCGGAGGTGAAGCTTTCTTT. It translates to CASSAGIGGEAFF. This sequence joins TRBV10-1 and TRBJ1-1; a weak D match, TRBD1 (5 bases). This CDR3 has 13 amino acids. V was clipped by 4 bases and J by 7 bases, with 13 bases between them. Germline CDR1 and CDR2: WNHNN and SYGVQD (reference sequence).

This clonotype was counted only a few times. The CDR3 loop reads CAWSGTGGTQYF. CDR3 coding DNA: TGTGCCTGGAGCGGGACAGGAGGTACGCAGTATTTT. This chain links TRBV30 with TRBJ2-3; 8 positions agree with TRBD1. The CDR3 consists of 12 residues. CDR1 is GTSNPN and CDR2 is SVGIG in the germline V gene (reference sequence). The ends lost 3 bases at V and 8 bases at J; junction bases unmatched: 4.

The chain joins TRBV27 to TRBJ2-7, with 14 bases fitting TRBD2. J gave up 4 bases and V 4 bases, and 3 bases lay outside the gene matches. In germline, CDR1 is MNHEY, CDR2 SMNVEV (reference sequence). The CDR3 has 15 residues. The DNA for the CDR3 is TGTGCCAGCAGTTCATGGACTAGCGGGGGGTACGAGCAGTACTTC. This gives the protein CASSSWTSGGYEQYF.